The entry that follows covers one TCR beta chain sequence. The assay was immunoSEQ multiplex PCR, and TCRdb's table has in-frame clones only and misses some. The profile shows approximately 300,000 clones, about 89% of them singletons. This sample was included in a study of blood T cell repertoires in COVID-19. Per the germline V gene, CDR1 is MNHEY and CDR2 is SMNVEV (reference sequence). The CDR3 length is 15 residues. With 2 bases removed from V and 3 bases from J, the gap between germline ends came to 12 bases. This chain uses TRBV27 with TRBJ2-3; D uncertain. The sequenced sample was PBMCs or T cells enriched from blood (not recorded which). This TCR was recovered from a woman in her 30s who had recovered from COVID-19. The CDR3 here is CASSLGSRGTDTQYF. CDR3 DNA sequence: TGTGCCAGCAGTTTAGGGTCCCGAGGAACAGATACGCAGTATTTT.